Each of the 3 T cell receptor beta chains below was sequenced from the same sample in a study of T and B cells in COVID-19 patients. Blood genomic DNA input for TRB amplification was about 250-550 ng. BIOMED2 TRB-A/B primer pools were used in multiplex TRB PCR. One entry per CDR3 protein results from TCRdb running MiXCR on the multiplex PCR reads. The sample has about 5,100 distinct CDR3 sequences, approximately 20% seen once; the top ten hold about 3%. Sequenced material: blood. The source of these receptors is a human donor with active COVID-19.

The chain is built from TRBV27 and TRBJ2-3; 8 nucleotides line up with TRBD2. This CDR3 has 15 residues. Looked up from germline, CDR1 is MNHEY and CDR2 is SMNVEV (reference sequence). V was clipped by 6 bases and J by 9 bases; unmatched bases: 14. The CDR3 sequence is CASRFVAGRGETQYF. CDR3 coding DNA: TGTGCCAGCAGGTTCGTAGCGGGGCGCGGTGAGACGCAGTATTTT.

This clonotype was counted only a few times. The rearrangement joins TRBV20-1 to TRBJ1-5, with 7 bases aligning to TRBD1. CDR1 is DFQATT, CDR2 SNEGSKA, per germline (reference sequence). The CDR3 contains 13 residues. J lost 4 bases, V lost 6 bases, and 6 bases had no gene match. The CDR3 DNA reads as TGCAGTGCCGAGGGGGCCTTTAATCAGCCCCAGCATTTT. Residues: CSAEGAFNQPQHF.

There are a few counts of this clonotype. The V gene is TRBV20-1, the J gene TRBJ2-7; 8 nucleotides line up with TRBD1. The V and J ends lost 6 bases and 3 bases, in that order; junction bases with no gene match: 7. CDR3 length equals 13 residues. CDR1 DFQATT and CDR2 SNEGSKA come from the germline V gene (reference sequence). CDR3 loop: CSAAPGQGYEQYF. The CDR3 DNA sequence: TGCAGTGCCGCACCCGGACAGGGCTACGAGCAGTACTTC.